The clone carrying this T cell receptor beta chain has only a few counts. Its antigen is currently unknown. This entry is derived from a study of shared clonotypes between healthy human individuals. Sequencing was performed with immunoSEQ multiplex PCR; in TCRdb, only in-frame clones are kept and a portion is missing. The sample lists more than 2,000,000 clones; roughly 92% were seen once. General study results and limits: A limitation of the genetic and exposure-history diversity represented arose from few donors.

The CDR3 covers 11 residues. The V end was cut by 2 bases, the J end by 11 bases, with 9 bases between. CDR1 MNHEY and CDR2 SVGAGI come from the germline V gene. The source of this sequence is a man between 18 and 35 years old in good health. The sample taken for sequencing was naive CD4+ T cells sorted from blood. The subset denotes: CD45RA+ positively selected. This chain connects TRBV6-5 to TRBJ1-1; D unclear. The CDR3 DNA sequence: TGTGCCAGCAGTTACGGTACGGGGGCTTTCTTT. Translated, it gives CASSYGTGAFF.